The present entry profiles one T cell receptor (beta chain) with its context. Antigen: not known. Looked up from germline, CDR1 is SGHNT and CDR2 is YYREEE (reference sequence). After removal of 4 bases from V and 0 bases from J, the junction contained 6 bases not matched to a gene. This CDR3 contains 15 residues. Sequencing used immunoSEQ multiplex PCR; TCRdb keeps in-frame clones, though not all of them. The top ten clones hold roughly 12% of a sample with approximately 90,000 clones, approximately 92% of them seen once. The record originates from a study of T cell responses to AZD1222 COVID-19 vaccine. Overall study: Analyses pooled second doses at about 4 or about 12 weeks. Study results and limitations: Spike-specific TCR depth and breadth grew after two AZD1222 doses. The donor group comprised mostly white British people and more females; the analysis possibly underestimated clonal diversity. CD4 TCRs covered the whole spike, strongest at regions 160-218 and 743-854.

This TCR derives from an adult in good health. Sequenced material: peripheral blood, taken on day 0 of AZD1222 vaccination. The chain joins TRBV5-4 to TRBJ1-1; 7 positions agree with TRBD1. The CDR3 coding sequence is TGTGCCAGCAGCCCTCCACAGGGGATGAACACTGAAGCTTTCTTT. It translates to CASSPPQGMNTEAFF.